The 25 T cell receptor beta chains reported below all come from one sample, sequenced in a study of cytomegalovirus exposure and HLA in healthy donors. This PCR relied on a set of 60 Vbeta primers and 13 Jbeta primers. The assay was immunoSEQ multiplex PCR, and TCRdb's table has in-frame clones only and misses some. This sample has around 140,000 clones, with 61% found just once. Sequencing was carried out using PBMCs. These receptors were obtained from a male donor in good health and CMV-seronegative.

The chain joins TRBV18 to TRBJ1-4, with a tentative D call TRBD1 (5 bases). Germline V gene lookup returns CDR1 KGHSH and CDR2 LQKENI. With 3 bases removed from V and 7 bases from J, the gap between germline ends came to 15 bases. The CDR3 is 15 residues long. CDR3 loop: CASSPRGTEGEKLFF. In nucleotides, the CDR3 is TGTGCCAGCTCACCCCGGGGGACTGAGGGTGAAAAACTGTTTTTT. Variable domain in full (rest from reference TRBV18 and TRBJ1-4): NAGVMQNPRHLVRRRGQEARLRCSPMKGHSHVYWYRQLPEEGLKFMVYLQKENIIDESGMPKERFSAEFPKEGPSILRIQQVVRGDSAAYFCASSPRGTEGEKLFFGSGTQLSVL.

CDR3 in DNA: TGTGCCACCAGCCCTAAGAATGGTTGGTACGAGCAGTACTTC. Its translation: CATSPKNGWYEQYF. This chain uses TRBV15 with TRBJ2-7; D ambiguous. Per the germline V gene, CDR1 is LNHNV and CDR2 is YYDKDF (reference sequence). This CDR3 contains 14 residues. Deletions cut 5 bases from V and 4 bases from J, with 15 bases between.

The rearrangement uses TRBV27 and TRBJ1-4; TRBD1 agrees at 9 bases. This CDR3 comprises 16 residues. With 4 bases clipped from V and 7 bases from J, the junction kept 10 bases outside the gene matches. The germline V gene encodes CDR1 MNHEY and CDR2 SMNVEV (reference sequence). The CDR3 bases are TGTGCCAGCAGTTCGACCTCCGACAGGGGGTCTGAAAAACTGTTTTTT. It is translated as CASSSTSDRGSEKLFF.

This clone ranks as medium-sized. This sequence joins TRBV5-1 and TRBJ2-6; perhaps TRBD1 as D (6 bases). Germline values: CDR1 SGHRS, CDR2 YFSETQ. V was cut by 4 bases and J by 0 bases, with 14 bases left in between. The CDR3 totals 17 residues. The chain's CDR3 is CASSEGNRASGANVLTF. The DNA of the CDR3 is TGCGCCAGCAGCGAAGGAAACAGGGCCTCTGGGGCCAACGTCCTGACTTTC.

About this clone: Relative to the germline gene, one junction end is altered; a read error may explain this. The V call is TRBV28, the J call TRBJ1-4; D is undetermined. The V gene's germline CDR1 is MDHEN and CDR2 SYDVKM. This CDR3 has 15 amino acids. CDR3 nucleotides: TGTTCCAGCTCCCCCAGGTTCGGCCAAGGCGAAAAACTGTTTTTT. As protein: CSSSPRFGQGEKLFF.

The gene calls are TRBV7-8 and TRBJ1-2, with TRBD1 as a possible D gene (5 bases). There are 13 residues in the CDR3. CDR1 and CDR2 from the germline V gene are SGHVS and FQNEAQ. Trimming stripped 5 bases from V and 8 bases from J, with 15 bases between. The CDR3 here is CASSGNRLGGYTF. DNA for the CDR3: TGTGCCAGCAGCGGAAACAGGCTTGGGGGCTACACCTTC.

This rearrangement joins TRBV18 to TRBJ1-1; 8 bases are a match to TRBD1. This CDR3 spans 14 amino acids. Germline CDR1 and CDR2: KGHSH and LQKENI. The V and J ends lost 6 bases and 1 base, in that order; junction bases with no gene match: 4. The CDR3, as DNA: TGTGCCAGCTCCCAGGGGGCGACGAACACTGAAGCTTTCTTT. Its protein product is CASSQGATNTEAFF.

The chain carries TRBV10-3 and TRBJ1-1; 12 positions agree with TRBD1. Germline V CDR1 and CDR2: ENHRY, SYGVKD. V lost 3 bases and J lost 3; bases outside the gene matches: 8. This CDR3 has 17 amino acids. CDR3 bases: TGTGCCATCAGTGAATCCGGGACAGGGGGCGCGGACACTGAAGCTTTCTTT. Encoded protein: CAISESGTGGADTEAFF.

This clone was seen a few times. V gene TRBV4-3 combines with J gene TRBJ2-5; D is unresolved. Between the trimmed V and J ends, which lost 3 bases and 4 bases, there was a span of 9 bases. Germline V lookup: CDR1 LGHNA, CDR2 YSLEER. This CDR3 is 13 amino acids long. CDR3 bases: TGCGCCAGCAGCCAGAGGTATGGAGAGACCCAGTACTTC. This gives the protein CASSQRYGETQYF.

This clone was recorded a few times. The chain combines TRBV9 with TRBJ1-4; the D is unclear. CDR3 length: 15 amino acids. Germline V gene lookup returns CDR1 SGDLS and CDR2 YYNGEE. V was pared by 1 base and J by 5 bases, with 12 bases between. CDR3 in amino acids: CASSVRTGENEKLFF. CDR3 sequence (DNA): TGTGCCAGCAGCGTACGGACGGGAGAAAATGAAAAACTGTTTTTT.

The rearrangement uses TRBV27 and TRBJ1-4; D remains unclear. The CDR3 is 14 residues long. Trimming removed 7 bases at V and 3 bases at J, with 12 bases between. Germline values: CDR1 MNHEY, CDR2 SMNVEV (reference sequence). CDR3 sequence reads: CASTNDWSNEKLFF. The CDR3 DNA reads as TGTGCCAGCACCAATGACTGGTCTAATGAAAAACTGTTTTTT.

The chain employs TRBV6-7 and TRBJ2-5, with a weak D call TRBD2 (6 bases). TRBJ2-7 explains the end of the DNA better; the J call may be wrong. TRBV6-7 is known as an ORF, though its function is uncertain. There are 16 residues in the CDR3. CDR3 protein: CASSYSLPGVSYEQYF. Here the CDR3 DNA reads TGTGCCAGCAGTTACTCGTTACCGGGGGTGTCCTACGAGCAGTACTTC.

V usage is TRBV29-1 and J usage is TRBJ2-5; 9 nucleotides line up with TRBD2. The CDR3 is made up of 15 amino acids. V gave up 4 bases and J gave up 1 base; unmatched junction bases: 7. Germline assignment: CDR1 SQVTM and CDR2 ANQGSEA. The CDR3 reads CSVAKSGGIQETQYF. CDR3 coding DNA: TGCAGCGTTGCCAAGAGCGGGGGGATCCAAGAGACCCAGTACTTC.

CDR3 in DNA: TGCGCCAGCAGCCAGAATACTGGGACTAGCGGGGTGGATACGCAGTATTTT. This gives the protein CASSQNTGTSGVDTQYF. The chain recombines TRBV4-1 with TRBJ2-3; 13 nucleotides agree with TRBD2. Germline trimming cut 3 bases from V and 6 bases from J; bases unmatched to any gene: 9. CDR1 and CDR2 from the germline V gene are MGHRA and YSYEKL. CDR3 length equals 17 residues.

In regard to this clone: Sequence at one end of the junction differs from germline and may be a read error. This sequence joins TRBV7-9 and TRBJ2-7; the D gene is possibly TRBD2 (6 bases). Germline CDR1 SEHNR, CDR2 FQNEAQ (reference sequence). The CDR3 has 16 residues. The DNA of the CDR3 is TGTTCCAGCAGCCCCCAGGGAGTCGGGAGCTCCTACGAGCAGTACTTC. As protein: CSSSPQGVGSSYEQYF.

This clone was detected many times. The V call is TRBV7-3, the J call TRBJ2-2, with D possibly matching TRBD1 (6 bases). The ends were cut back, 5 bases at V and 7 bases at J, with 11 bases in the middle. This CDR3 is 13 amino acids long. Germline V gene data show CDR1 as SGHTA and CDR2 as FQGTGA. The CDR3 DNA sequence: TGTGCCAGCAGCCGGACAGTTTTCGGGGAGCTGTTTTTT. Its translation: CASSRTVFGELFF.

The chain has TRBV2 and TRBJ1-2; 7 bases agree with TRBD1. This CDR3 comprises 15 residues. Germline assignment: CDR1 SNHLY and CDR2 FYNNEI. V was clipped by 2 bases and J by 1 base; unmatched bases: 4. CDR3 in DNA: TGTGCCAGCAGTGAAACACAGGGGTATAACTATGGCTACACCTTC. Protein product: CASSETQGYNYGYTF. The full variable domain, completed using reference TRBV2 and TRBJ1-2, is EPEVTQTPSHQVTQMGQEVILRCVPISNHLYFYWYRQILGQKVEFLVSFYNNEISEKSEIFDDQFSVERPDGSNFTLKIRSTKLEDSAMYFCASSETQGYNYGYTFGSGTRLTVV.

This chain uses TRBV30 with TRBJ1-2; tentative D call: TRBD1 (5 bases). The V gene lost 1 base and the J gene lost 5 bases, with 8 bases spanning the gap. Germline CDR1 and CDR2: GTSNPN and SVGIG (reference sequence). The CDR3 spans 12 residues. CDR3 amino acids: CAWSEGRYGYTF. Written as DNA, the CDR3 is TGTGCCTGGAGTGAGGGGAGGTATGGCTACACCTTC.

This clone showed up just a few times. The identical CDR3 is also encoded by other nucleotide sequences in the sample. The V gene is TRBV5-1, the J gene TRBJ1-2; D gene unclear. Trimming took off 0 bases at V and 3 bases at J, with 6 bases between the two ends. This CDR3 spans 13 amino acids. The V gene's germline CDR1 is SGHRS and CDR2 YFSETQ. The DNA for the CDR3 is TGCGCCAGCAGCTTGGACGGAGACTATGGCTACACCTTC. Translation: CASSLDGDYGYTF. Variable domain in full (rest from reference TRBV5-1 and TRBJ1-2): KAGVTQTPRYLIKTRGQQVTLSCSPISGHRSVSWYQQTPGQGLQFLFEYFSETQRNKGNFPGRFSGRQFSNSRSEMNVSTLELGDSALYLCASSLDGDYGYTFGSGTRLTVV.

This clone was seen a handful of times. V is TRBV9 and J is TRBJ2-1, with 10 bases matching TRBD2. J was trimmed by 0 bases and V by 4 bases; bases with no gene match: 7. This CDR3 has 17 amino acids. Germline assignment: CDR1 SGDLS and CDR2 YYNGEE. The CDR3 nucleotides read TGTGCCAGCAGCTTCCTAGCGGGGGCGAGCTCCTACAATGAGCAGTTCTTC. Translated: CASSFLAGASSYNEQFF.

This chain links TRBV7-2 with TRBJ2-3; 10 bases fit TRBD2. The CDR3 spans 14 residues. Germline CDR1 and CDR2: SGHTA and FQGNSA. The V gene end was trimmed by 6 bases and the J gene end by 6 bases; junction bases not matched to a gene: 6. The CDR3 DNA reads as TGTGCCAGCAGGCCTAGCGGGGGACGGGATACGCAGTATTTT. Its protein is CASRPSGGRDTQYF.

This chain uses TRBV16 with TRBJ1-2; perhaps TRBD1 as D (6 bases). V lost 0 bases and J 2 bases, leaving 13 bases between the germline ends. The germline CDR1 and CDR2 sequences are KGHSY and FQNENV. The CDR3 contains 16 residues. Here the CDR3 DNA reads TGTGCCAGCAGCCAATCAGTGGACAGCCTAAACTATGGCTACACCTTC. Its protein is CASSQSVDSLNYGYTF.

This clone was seen only a few times. The chain recombines TRBV7-9 with TRBJ1-1, with D hard to call. The germline V gene has CDR1 SEHNR and CDR2 FQNEAQ (reference sequence). The CDR3 has 12 amino acids. V was pared by 3 bases and J by 5 bases, with 7 bases between. In DNA, the CDR3 is TGTGCCAGCAGCTTCGACTTGACTGAAGCTTTCTTT. The encoded protein is CASSFDLTEAFF.

The V call is TRBV28, the J call TRBJ1-5, with 8 bases fitting TRBD1. Losses at the gene ends were 2 bases for V and 4 bases for J; bases not matched to a gene: 1. Germline loops: CDR1 MDHEN, CDR2 SYDVKM. The CDR3 sequence is 14 residues long. The CDR3 reads CASSLRTGNQPQHF. DNA of the CDR3: TGTGCCAGCAGTTTACGGACAGGGAATCAGCCCCAGCATTTT.

This chain joins TRBV7-3 and TRBJ2-1; no clear D gene. CDR3 size: 13 residues. Germline assignment: CDR1 SGHTA and CDR2 FQGTGA. The ends were cut back, 3 bases at V and 7 bases at J, with 10 bases in the middle. The CDR3 sequence is CASSLGSGNEQFF. The DNA for the CDR3 is TGTGCCAGCAGCTTGGGCAGTGGGAATGAGCAGTTCTTC.